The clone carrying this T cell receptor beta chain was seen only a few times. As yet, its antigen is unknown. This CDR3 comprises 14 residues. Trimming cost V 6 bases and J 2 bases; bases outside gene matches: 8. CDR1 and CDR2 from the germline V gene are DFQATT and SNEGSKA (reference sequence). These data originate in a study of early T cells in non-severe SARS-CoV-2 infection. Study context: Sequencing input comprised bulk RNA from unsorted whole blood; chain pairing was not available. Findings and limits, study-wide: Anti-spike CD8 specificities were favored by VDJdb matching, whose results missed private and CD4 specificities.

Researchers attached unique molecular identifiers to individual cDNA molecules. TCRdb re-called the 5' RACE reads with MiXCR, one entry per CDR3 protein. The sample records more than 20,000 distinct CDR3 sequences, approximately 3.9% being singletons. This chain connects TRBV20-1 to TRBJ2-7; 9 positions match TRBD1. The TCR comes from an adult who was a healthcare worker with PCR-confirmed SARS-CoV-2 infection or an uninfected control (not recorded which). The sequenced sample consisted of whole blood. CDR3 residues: CSALDRDRAYEQYF. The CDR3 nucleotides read TGCAGTGCCTTAGACCGGGACAGGGCCTACGAGCAGTACTTC.